This TCR beta chain was captured in a study of shared clonotypes between healthy human individuals (TCRdb year 2020). In the study overall: A few men and a couple of women, aged 18 to 49 years, made up the cohort. Each donor's leukapheresis produced roughly between roughly 0.85 and 9.5 billion PBMCs. Blood TCR repertoires of a handful of healthy adults were deeply sequenced to estimate repertoire size and the extent of clonotype sharing between individuals. Different laboratories and diverse techniques were used to prepare libraries and sequence TCR repertoires, to increase sequencing depth and limit assay-specific biases. For each donor, CD4 naive and CD4 memory were each given three plates, CD8 naive was given two plates, and CD8 memory was given one plate. The paper's findings and limits, for the study overall: Based on pairwise subsampling, the degree of clonotype sharing among donors was expected to be affected by sequencing depth. The small number of donors limited the genetic and exposure-history diversity represented. Higher generation probabilities were observed for clonotypes shared by all four sorted-subset donors than for non-shared clonotypes. Larger estimated clonotype richness was generally found for naive subsets than for memory subsets. Sharing across a few donors was observed for about 5% of naive CD4, under 4% of naive CD8, 2.3% of memory CD4, and around 0.4% of memory CD8 clonotypes. Sampling was limited to blood, and TCR repertoires in tissue likely differ from TCR repertoires in blood. Even with the large sequencing depth, rarefaction of the sorted-subset datasets indicated that sequencing was incomplete.

Measured from the cysteine to the phenylalanine, the CDR3 is 14 residues long. This entry keeps only the CDR3 DNA: 42 bases, framed from base 1. V is pruned by 2 bases and J by 7 bases, leaving 6 bases of the junction without a gene match. The germline V gene gives CDR1 as SGDLS and CDR2 as YYNGEE. Using the deep immunoSEQ assay, multiplex PCR amplified TCR CDR3 regions from genomic DNA. Genomic DNA extracted from each cell subset was distributed evenly over all wells of several immunoSEQ 96-well plates, and each plate served as one replicate. For sorted subsets, about 220 ng of genomic DNA, equivalent to around 31,000 T cell genomes, went into each replicate PCR. Purified libraries were quantified with a Qubit 3.0 fluorometer, sized on a Bioanalyzer 2100, and re-quantified with the KAPA Library Quantification kit. Every immunoSEQ 96-well plate was sequenced on a dedicated single-read 150-cycle Illumina NextSeq 550 flow cell. For the original study's pipeline: The immunoSEQ output contained only junctional sequences without quality scores, so filtering could not match that applied to full-length reads. To assign V/J genes and CDR3, sequences were annotated using PyIR, a Python wrapper for IgBLAST v1.9, with IMGT germline references. Reads with weak V/J assignments (E-value above 1e-6), missing CDR3, stop codons, out-of-frame junctions, or ambiguous translated residues were removed. V3J clonotypes were defined as sequences sharing the same inferred V gene, J gene, and CDR3 amino acid sequence. The percentage overlap between two repertoires was calculated by dividing the number of shared unique clonotypes by the size of the smaller repertoire. Richness of each repertoire was evaluated using RTK rarefaction, the Chao1 estimator, and Recon v2.1 estimates of unobserved clonotypes. Generation probabilities for all TCRbeta clonotypes obtained by the gDNA method from a handful of donors were computed using OLGA. As stored in TCRdb, this immuneACCESS dataset retains in-frame rearrangements with V and J assigned. A fraction of the clones does not appear; measured against another copy, unresolved V genes explain less than half of the discrepancy, and the remainder lacks a known reason. V and J calls and clone size come straight from that table; D and trimming were deduced from the DNA. Recorded for this sample are over a million clones; 98% of them occurred a single time. The biggest ten clones account for approximately 0.44% of the sample.

The donors were healthy, HIV-negative adults who had no recently reported acute infections or vaccinations. Every donor was a Caucasian adult residing in Nashville, Tennessee, USA. CD4+ T cells were enriched by magnetic negative selection; naive cells were then positively selected on CD45RA, and the negative fraction formed the memory subset. Blood was collected by leukapheresis, and PBMCs were isolated by Ficoll-Histopaque density gradient centrifugation and then cryopreserved in liquid nitrogen vapor phase. Analytical flow cytometry was used to check the purity and quantity of every magnetically sorted T cell population. Genomic DNA was isolated from every sorted fraction and measured by UV absorbance on a Nanodrop 2000c. This clone was observed a single time. Its antigen remains unidentified. Base qualities were left out, and no much larger clone turns up one base away.

This clonotype was obtained from a man aged 25-45 years in good health. The V and J segments used are TRBV9 and TRBJ2-1, with 7 middle bases fitting TRBD2. The sample comprised naive CD4+ T cells sorted from blood. The cell subset or site label, as the study defines it: CD45RA+ positively selected. The DNA sequence is given as TGTGCCAGCAGCGTTGGACTAGTAGAGAATGAGCAGTTCTTC. Its coded protein is CASSVGLVENEQFF.